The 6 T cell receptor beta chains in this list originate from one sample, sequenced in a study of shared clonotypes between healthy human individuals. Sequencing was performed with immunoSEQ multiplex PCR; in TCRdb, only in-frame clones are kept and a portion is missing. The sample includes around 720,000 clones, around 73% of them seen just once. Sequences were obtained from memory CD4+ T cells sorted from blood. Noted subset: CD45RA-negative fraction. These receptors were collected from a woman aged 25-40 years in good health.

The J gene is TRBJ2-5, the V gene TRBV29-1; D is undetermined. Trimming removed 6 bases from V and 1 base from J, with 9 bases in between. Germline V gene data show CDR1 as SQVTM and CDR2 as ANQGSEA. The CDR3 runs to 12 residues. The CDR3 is CSVDRSQETQYF. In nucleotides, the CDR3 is TGCAGCGTCGACCGCTCCCAAGAGACCCAGTACTTC.

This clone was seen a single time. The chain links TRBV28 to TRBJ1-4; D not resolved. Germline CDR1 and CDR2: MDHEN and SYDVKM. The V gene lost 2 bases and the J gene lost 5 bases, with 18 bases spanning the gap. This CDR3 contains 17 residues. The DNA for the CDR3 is TGTGCCAGCAGTTTACGGGCCGGGGTATACCTGAATGAAAAACTGTTTTTT. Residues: CASSLRAGVYLNEKLFF.

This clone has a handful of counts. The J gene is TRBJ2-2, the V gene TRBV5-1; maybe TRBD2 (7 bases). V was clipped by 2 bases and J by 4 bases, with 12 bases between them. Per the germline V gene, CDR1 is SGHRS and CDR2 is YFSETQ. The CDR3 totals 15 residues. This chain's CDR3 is CASSLGGASTGELFF. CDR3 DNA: TGCGCCAGCAGCTTAGGGGGGGCGAGCACCGGGGAGCTGTTTTTT.

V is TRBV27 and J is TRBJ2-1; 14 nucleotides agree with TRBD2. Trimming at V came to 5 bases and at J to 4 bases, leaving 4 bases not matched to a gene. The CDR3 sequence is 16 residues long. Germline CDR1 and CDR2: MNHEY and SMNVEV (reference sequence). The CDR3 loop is CASSRLAGGHYNEQFF. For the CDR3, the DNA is TGTGCCAGCAGTCGACTAGCGGGAGGGCATTACAATGAGCAGTTCTTC.

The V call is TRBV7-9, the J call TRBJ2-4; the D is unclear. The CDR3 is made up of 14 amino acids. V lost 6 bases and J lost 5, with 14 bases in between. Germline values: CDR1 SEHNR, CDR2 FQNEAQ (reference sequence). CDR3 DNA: TGTGCCAGCAGTCAGAGTGGGCGTCAAAACATTCAGTACTTC. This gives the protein CASSQSGRQNIQYF.

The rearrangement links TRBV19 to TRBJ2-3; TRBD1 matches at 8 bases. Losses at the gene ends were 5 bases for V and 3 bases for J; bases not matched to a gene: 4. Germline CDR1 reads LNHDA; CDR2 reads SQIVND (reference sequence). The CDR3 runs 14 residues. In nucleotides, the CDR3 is TGTGCCAGTAGTCAGGACAGGGCGACAGATACGCAGTATTTT. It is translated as CASSQDRATDTQYF.